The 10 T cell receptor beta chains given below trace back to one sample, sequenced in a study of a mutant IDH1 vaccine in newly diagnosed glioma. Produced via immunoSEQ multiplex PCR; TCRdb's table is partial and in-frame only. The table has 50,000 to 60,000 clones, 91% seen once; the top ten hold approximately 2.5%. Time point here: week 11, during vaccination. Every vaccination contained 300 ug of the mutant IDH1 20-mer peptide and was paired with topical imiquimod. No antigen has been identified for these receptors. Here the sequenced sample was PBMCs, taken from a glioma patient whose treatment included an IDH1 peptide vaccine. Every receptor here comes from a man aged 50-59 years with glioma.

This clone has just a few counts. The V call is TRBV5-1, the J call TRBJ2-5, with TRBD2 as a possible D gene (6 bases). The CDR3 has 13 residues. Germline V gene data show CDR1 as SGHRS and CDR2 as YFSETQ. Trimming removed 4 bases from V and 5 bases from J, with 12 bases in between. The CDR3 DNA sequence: TGCGCCAGCAGCCCCGGGAGCACGGAGACCCAGTACTTC. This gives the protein CASSPGSTETQYF.

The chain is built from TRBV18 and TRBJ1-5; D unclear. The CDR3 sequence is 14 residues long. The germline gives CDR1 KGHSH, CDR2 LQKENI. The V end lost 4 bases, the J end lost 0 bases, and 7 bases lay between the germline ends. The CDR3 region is CASSLTDSNQPQHF. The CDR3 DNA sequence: TGTGCCAGCTCACTCACAGATAGCAATCAGCCCCAGCATTTT.

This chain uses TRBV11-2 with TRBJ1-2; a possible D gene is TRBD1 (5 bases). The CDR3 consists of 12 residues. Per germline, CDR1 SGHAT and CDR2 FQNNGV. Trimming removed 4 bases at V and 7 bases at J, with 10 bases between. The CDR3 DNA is TGTGCCAGCAGCTCCGCGGGGACTGGCTACACCTTC. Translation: CASSSAGTGYTF.

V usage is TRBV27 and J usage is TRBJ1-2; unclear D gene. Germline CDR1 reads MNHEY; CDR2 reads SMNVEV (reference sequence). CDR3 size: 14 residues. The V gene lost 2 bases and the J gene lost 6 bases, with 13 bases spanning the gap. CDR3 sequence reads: CASSLRWGNDGYTF. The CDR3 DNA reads TGTGCCAGCAGTTTAAGGTGGGGAAACGATGGCTACACCTTC.

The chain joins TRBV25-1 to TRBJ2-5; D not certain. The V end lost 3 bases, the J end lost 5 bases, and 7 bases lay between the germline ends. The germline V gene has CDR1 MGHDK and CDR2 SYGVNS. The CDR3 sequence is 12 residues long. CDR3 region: CASSDLRETQYF. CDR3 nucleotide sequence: TGTGCCAGCAGTGATCTGAGGGAGACCCAGTACTTC.

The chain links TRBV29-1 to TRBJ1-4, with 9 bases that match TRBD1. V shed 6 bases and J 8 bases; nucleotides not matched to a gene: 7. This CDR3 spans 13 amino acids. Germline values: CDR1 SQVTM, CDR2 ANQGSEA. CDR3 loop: CSVLGTGREKLFF. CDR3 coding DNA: TGCAGCGTCCTCGGGACAGGGAGGGAAAAACTGTTTTTT.

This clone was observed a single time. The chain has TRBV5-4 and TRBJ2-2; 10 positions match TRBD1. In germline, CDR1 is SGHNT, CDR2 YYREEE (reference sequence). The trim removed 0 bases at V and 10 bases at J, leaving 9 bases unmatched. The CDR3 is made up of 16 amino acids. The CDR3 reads CASSLAGTGAAPELFF. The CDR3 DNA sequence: TGTGCCAGCAGCTTGGCCGGGACAGGGGCCGCCCCGGAGCTGTTTTTT.

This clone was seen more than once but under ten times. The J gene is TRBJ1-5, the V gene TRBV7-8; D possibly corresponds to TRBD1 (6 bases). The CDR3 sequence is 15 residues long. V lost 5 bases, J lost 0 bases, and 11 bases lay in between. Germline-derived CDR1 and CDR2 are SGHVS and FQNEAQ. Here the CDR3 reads CASSQGQNSNQPQHF. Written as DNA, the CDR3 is TGTGCCAGCAGCCAAGGACAGAATAGCAATCAGCCCCAGCATTTT.

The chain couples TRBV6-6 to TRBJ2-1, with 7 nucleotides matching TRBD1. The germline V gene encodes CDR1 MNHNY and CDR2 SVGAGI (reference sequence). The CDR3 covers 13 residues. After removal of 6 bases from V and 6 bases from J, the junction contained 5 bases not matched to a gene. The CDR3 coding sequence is TGTGCCAGCAGCGTAGACAGGGCCAATGAGCAGTTCTTC. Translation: CASSVDRANEQFF.

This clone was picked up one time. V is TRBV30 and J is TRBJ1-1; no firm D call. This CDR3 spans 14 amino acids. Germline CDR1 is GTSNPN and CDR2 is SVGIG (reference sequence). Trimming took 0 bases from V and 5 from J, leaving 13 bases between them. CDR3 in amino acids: CAWSVGSGETEAFF. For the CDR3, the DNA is TGTGCCTGGAGTGTAGGTAGCGGGGAAACTGAAGCTTTCTTT.